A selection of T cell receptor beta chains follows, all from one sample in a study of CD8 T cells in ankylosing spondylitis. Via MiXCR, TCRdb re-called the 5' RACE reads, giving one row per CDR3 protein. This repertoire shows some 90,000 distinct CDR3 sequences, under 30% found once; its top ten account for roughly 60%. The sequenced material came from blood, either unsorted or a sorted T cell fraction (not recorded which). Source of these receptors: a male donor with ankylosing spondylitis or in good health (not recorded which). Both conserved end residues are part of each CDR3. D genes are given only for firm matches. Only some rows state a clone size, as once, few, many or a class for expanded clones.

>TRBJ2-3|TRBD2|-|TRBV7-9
TGTGCCAGCAGCTCCCAGCAAGCGGGAGGGAGCACAGATACGCAGTATTTT
CASSSQQAGGSTDTQYF
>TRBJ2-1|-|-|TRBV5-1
TGCGCCAGCAGCTTGGAGGGCGCCTACAATGAGCAGTTCTTC
CASSLEGAYNEQFF
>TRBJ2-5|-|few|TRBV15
TGTGCCATCTCACCGGGCCCCAATCGAGAGACCCAGTACTTC
CAISPGPNRETQYF
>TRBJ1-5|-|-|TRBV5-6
TGTGCCAGCAGCTGGGGAAGGGGTAATCAGCCCCAGCATTTT
CASSWGRGNQPQHF
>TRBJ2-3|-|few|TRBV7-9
TGTGCCAGCAGCTTCGGGGGGCACGCAGATACGCAGTATTTT
CASSFGGHADTQYF
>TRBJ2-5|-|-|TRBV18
TGTGCCAGCACCGAGAACCAAGAGACCCAGTACTTC
CASTENQETQYF
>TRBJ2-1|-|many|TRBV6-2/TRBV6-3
TGTGCCAGCAGTTCCCGATCTGGCTCCTACAATGAGCAGTTCTTC
CASSSRSGSYNEQFF
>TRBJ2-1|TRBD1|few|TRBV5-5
TGTGCCAGCAGCGGCAGGGACAGCTACAATGAGCAGTTCTTC
CASSGRDSYNEQFF
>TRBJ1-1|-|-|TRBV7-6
TGTGCCAGCAGCCCCTGGACGGCAAGCACTGAAGCTTTCTTT
CASSPWTASTEAFF
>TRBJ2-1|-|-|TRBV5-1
TGCGCCAGCAGCCTGCGACCCTCGGGGTTTCGCTCCTACAATGAGCAGTTCTTC
CASSLRPSGFRSYNEQFF
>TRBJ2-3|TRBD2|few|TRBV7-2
TGTGCCAGCAGACATAGCGGGGGTGATACGCAGTATTTT
CASRHSGGDTQYF
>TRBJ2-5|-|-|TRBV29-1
TGCAGCGTTGTTAGGCAAGAGACCCAGTACTTC
CSVVRQETQYF
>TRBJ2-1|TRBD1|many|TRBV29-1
TGCAGCTCCGCACTTGGGACAGCGAACAATGAGCAGTTCTTC
CSSALGTANNEQFF
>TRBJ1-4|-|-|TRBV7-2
TGTGCCAGCAGCGGACAGAGAGCAACTAATGAAAAACTGTTTTTT
CASSGQRATNEKLFF
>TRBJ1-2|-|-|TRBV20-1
TGCAGTGCCAAAGTAGCGCCGGGGCAAGGTGGCTACACCTTC
CSAKVAPGQGGYTF
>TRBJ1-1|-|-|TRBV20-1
TGCAGTGCTAGAGATAAGGGAAACAGGCCGAGCACTGAAGCTTTCTTT
CSARDKGNRPSTEAFF
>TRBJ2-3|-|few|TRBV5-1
TGCGCCAGCAGCTCCGGGACGACCGGAGATACGCAGTATTTT
CASSSGTTGDTQYF
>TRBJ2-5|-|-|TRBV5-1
TGCGCCAGCAGCCGAGCGGACGGGGAAGAGACCCAGTACTTC
CASSRADGEETQYF
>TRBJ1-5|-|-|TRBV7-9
TGTGCCAGCAGCCAGGACAGCGATCAGCCCCAGCATTTT
CASSQDSDQPQHF
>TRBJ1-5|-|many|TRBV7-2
TGTGCCAGCAGCTTAGTCCTGAATCAGCCCCAGCATTTT
CASSLVLNQPQHF
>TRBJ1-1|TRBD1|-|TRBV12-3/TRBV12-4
TGTGCCAGCAGTTTTGAGGACAGGGCCGAAGCTTTCTTT
CASSFEDRAEAFF
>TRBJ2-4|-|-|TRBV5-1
TGCGCCAGCAGCTTGGACAGGGCGGCGTGGTACTTC
CASSLDRAAWYF
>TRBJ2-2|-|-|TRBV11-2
TGTGCCAGCAGCTTGAGTTTCCAGCGGACCTTATACACCGGGGAGCTGTTTTTT
CASSLSFQRTLYTGELFF
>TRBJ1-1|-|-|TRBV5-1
TGCGCCAGCAGCTTATTAAAGGTCCCGAACACTGAAGCTTTCTTT
CASSLLKVPNTEAFF
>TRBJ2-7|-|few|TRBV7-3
TGTGCCAGCAGTTTGGTAAGCGGAGGCTCCTACGAGCAGTACTTC
CASSLVSGGSYEQYF
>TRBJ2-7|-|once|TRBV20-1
TGCAGTGCTAGGGGTGACGTCTCCTACGAGCAGTACTTC
CSARGDVSYEQYF
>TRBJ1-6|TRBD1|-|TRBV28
TGTGCCAGCAGTTCCCGGGACAGGGTTTCACCCCTCCACTTT
CASSSRDRVSPLHF
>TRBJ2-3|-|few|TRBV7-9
TGTGCCAGCAGCTTATTGAGGGGGAGTGGGTCAGATACGCAGTATTTT
CASSLLRGSGSDTQYF
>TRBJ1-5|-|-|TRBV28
TGTGCCAGCAGTCCTCGCCGGTGGACGGAGGCGGAGACTAATCAGCCCCAGCATTTT
CASSPRRWTEAETNQPQHF
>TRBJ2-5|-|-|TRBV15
TGTGCCACCAGCAGCTGGCCCCAAGAGACCCAGTACTTC
CATSSWPQETQYF
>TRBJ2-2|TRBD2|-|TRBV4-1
TGCGCCAGCAGCCAAGTCCTAGCGGGGAACACCGGGGAGCTGTTTTTT
CASSQVLAGNTGELFF
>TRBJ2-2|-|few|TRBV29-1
TGCAGCGTAGAGGGACGGTGGTTCCGGGAGCTGTTTTTT
CSVEGRWFRELFF
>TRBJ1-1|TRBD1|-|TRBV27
TGTGCCAGCAGTCGGGTACAGGGGATGAACACTGAAGCTTTCTTT
CASSRVQGMNTEAFF
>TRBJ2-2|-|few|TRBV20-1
TGCAGCGTACAGGCCCTCCGAGACACCGGGGAGCTGTTTTTT
CSVQALRDTGELFF
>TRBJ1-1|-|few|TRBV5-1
TGCGCCAGCAGCTGGGGCGGTTTTGGGGACACTGAAGCTTTCTTT
CASSWGGFGDTEAFF
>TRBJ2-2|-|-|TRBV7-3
TGTGCCAGCAGCTTCTTGGCGGGCACCGGGGAGCTGTTTTTT
CASSFLAGTGELFF
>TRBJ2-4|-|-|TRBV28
TGTGCCAGCACAATAGAACCCGACAGGACCCAAAACATTCAGTACTTC
CASTIEPDRTQNIQYF
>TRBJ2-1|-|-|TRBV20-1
TGCAGTGCTAGTTCTAGTCCCAATGAGCAGTTCTTC
CSASSSPNEQFF
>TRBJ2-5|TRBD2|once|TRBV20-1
TGCAGTGCTAGGGGTCACCTAGCGGACCTGAGGGAGACCCAGTACTTC
CSARGHLADLRETQYF
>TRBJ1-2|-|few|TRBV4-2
TGTGCCAGCAGCCAAGACGTCCTCCGGAGGGGCTACACCTTC
CASSQDVLRRGYTF
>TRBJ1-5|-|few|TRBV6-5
TGTGCCAGCAGTTTTTACCGGGACGGGAATCAGCCCCAGCATTTT
CASSFYRDGNQPQHF
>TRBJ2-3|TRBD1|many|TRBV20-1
TGCAGTGCACCACTCCAGGGGGCCGCGGCAGATACGCAGTATTTT
CSAPLQGAAADTQYF
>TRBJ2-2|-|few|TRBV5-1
TGCGCCAGCAGCCCCGGGGGAGGTGTTTCCACCGGGGAGCTGTTTTTT
CASSPGGGVSTGELFF
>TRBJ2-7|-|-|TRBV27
TGTGCCAGCAGTTTCAGGGAAGGAACCTACGAGCAGTACTTC
CASSFREGTYEQYF
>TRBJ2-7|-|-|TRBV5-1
TGCGCCAGCAGCTTGTCCACAGCCTACGAGCAGTACTTC
CASSLSTAYEQYF
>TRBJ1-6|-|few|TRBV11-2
TGTGCCAGCAGCTATATGCGGGAATCACCCCTCCACTTT
CASSYMRESPLHF
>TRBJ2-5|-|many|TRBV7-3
TGTGCCAGCAGCTTTGGCCCACAAGAGACCCAGTACTTC
CASSFGPQETQYF
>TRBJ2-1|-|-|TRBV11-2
TGTGCCAGCAGAAGTTCGACAGGCATTGGTGAGCAGTTCTTC
CASRSSTGIGEQFF
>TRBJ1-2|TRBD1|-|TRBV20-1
TGCAGTGCTGCCCGTACAGGGGGCCAAGGCTACACCTTC
CSAARTGGQGYTF
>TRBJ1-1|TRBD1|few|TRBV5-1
TGCGCCAGTAGACAGGGCGCGATGAACACTGAAGCTTTCTTT
CASRQGAMNTEAFF
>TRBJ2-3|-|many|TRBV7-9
TGTGCCAGCAGCCCTTCGGGGGCCCCCACAGATACGCAGTATTTT
CASSPSGAPTDTQYF
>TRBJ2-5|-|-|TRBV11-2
TGTGCCAGCAGCACAGGACTAGGATGGGGGCAGACCCAGTACTTC
CASSTGLGWGQTQYF
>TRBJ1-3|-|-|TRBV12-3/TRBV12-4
TGTGCCAGCAGTAACTCTGGAAACACCATATATTTT
CASSNSGNTIYF
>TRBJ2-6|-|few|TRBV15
TGTGCCACCAGCAGAGTTCTTGGTCACACCGTCTCTGGGGCCAACGTCCTGACTTTC
CATSRVLGHTVSGANVLTF
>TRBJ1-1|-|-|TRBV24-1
TGTGCCACCAGTGATTTGAGGGGTACTGAAGCTTTCTTT
CATSDLRGTEAFF